One T cell receptor beta chain is described in this entry. The data originate from a study of shared clonotypes between healthy human individuals. V was trimmed by 0 bases and J by 7 bases, leaving 10 bases between them. The germline CDR1 and CDR2 sequences are SGHKS and YYEKEE (reference sequence). This CDR3 has 13 residues. The repertoire was sequenced with immunoSEQ multiplex PCR; TCRdb's copy has only in-frame clones and lacks some. Seen here are 1.4 million to 1.5 million clones, 96% observed once, and the top ten hold about 1%. This receptor was taken from a man aged 30 to 39 in good health. Sequencing was performed on naive CD4+ T cells sorted from blood. The subset denotes: CD45RA+ positively selected. V is TRBV5-5 and J is TRBJ2-5, with D possibly being TRBD1 or TRBD2 (5 bases each). CDR3: CASSLAEGRTQYF. The CDR3 nucleotides are TGTGCCAGCAGCTTGGCCGAGGGACGGACCCAGTACTTC.